These 13 T cell receptor beta chains were sequenced from one sample in a study of blood T cell repertoires in COVID-19. Assay: immunoSEQ multiplex PCR; the TCRdb copy retains only in-frame clones and omits some. This sample has around 180,000 clones, with about nine tenths found just once. The specimen was peripheral blood. All receptors come from a man aged 65 to 79 with active or convalescent COVID-19.

The rearrangement uses TRBV18 and TRBJ1-3; D might be TRBD1 (5 bases). Trimming stripped 4 bases from V and 0 bases from J, with 13 bases between. CDR3 length: 16 residues. Per germline, CDR1 KGHSH and CDR2 LQKENI. CDR3 loop: CASSLQRDGSGNTIYF. The CDR3 nucleotides read TGTGCCAGCTCACTGCAGCGGGACGGCTCTGGAAACACCATATATTTT.

The chain links TRBV27 to TRBJ1-6, with TRBD1 matching over 10 bases. Germline lookup yields CDR1 MNHEY and CDR2 SMNVEV (reference sequence). J lost 9 bases, V lost 4 bases, and 3 bases had no gene match. The CDR3 extends over 14 amino acids. The CDR3 sequence is CASSSRDRGSPLHF. The CDR3 bases are TGTGCCAGCAGTTCTCGGGACAGGGGTTCACCCCTCCACTTT.

About this clone: The same CDR3 also results from other DNA sequences found in this sample. V gene TRBV6-2 or TRBV6-3 combines with J gene TRBJ2-7; D gene ambiguous. V was trimmed by 6 bases and J by 0 bases, leaving 6 bases between them. CDR1 is MNHEY and CDR2 is SVGEGT in the germline V gene. The CDR3 extends over 12 amino acids. CDR3 nucleotides: TGTGCCAGCAGCCTCAGCTCCTACGAGCAGTACTTC. Encoded protein: CASSLSSYEQYF.

V is TRBV3-1 (or the pseudogene TRBV3-2) and J is TRBJ2-2, with a weak D call TRBD2 (6 bases). The CDR3 runs to 20 residues. In germline, CDR1 is LGHDT, CDR2 YNNKEL (reference sequence). The germline V and J ends were trimmed by 0 bases and 1 base, with 21 bases remaining between them. In DNA form, the CDR3 reads TGTGCCAGCAGCCAAGATGGGCGGCGGGGAAAGTGCGAGAACACCGGGGAGCTGTTTTTT. Translation: CASSQDGRRGKCENTGELFF.

Only one count was recorded for this clone. The CDR3 sequence is CASSVQGATDTQYF. For the CDR3, the DNA is TGTGCCAGCAGTGTACAGGGGGCGACAGATACGCAGTATTTT. The chain recombines TRBV25-1 with TRBJ2-3, with TRBD1 identical over 9 bases. CDR3 length: 14 residues. Germline CDR1 and CDR2: MGHDK and SYGVNS. Unmatched junction bases numbered 2, after V lost 4 bases and J lost 3 bases.

The chain employs TRBV19 and TRBJ2-2; D might be TRBD2 (6 bases). V shed 3 bases and J shed 1 base, with 12 bases lying between them. Germline lookup yields CDR1 LNHDA and CDR2 SQIVND (reference sequence). The CDR3 runs 16 residues. CDR3 in amino acids: CASSILPGLNTGELFF. The CDR3 DNA reads TGTGCCAGTAGTATTCTACCGGGACTGAACACCGGGGAGCTGTTTTTT.

V usage is TRBV4-1 and J usage is TRBJ2-7; TRBD2 agrees at 7 bases. The CDR3 totals 14 residues. With V trimmed by 4 bases and J by 6 bases, 9 bases remained unmatched. The germline V gene has CDR1 MGHRA and CDR2 YSYEKL. Written as DNA, the CDR3 is TGCGCCAGCAGCCGCGGCGGGGGAAGCTTCGAGCAGTACTTC. Its protein product is CASSRGGGSFEQYF.

The chain links TRBV7-9 to TRBJ2-7; a possible D gene is TRBD1 (5 bases). Looked up from germline, CDR1 is SEHNR and CDR2 is FQNEAQ (reference sequence). The CDR3 is 15 amino acids. V dropped 0 bases and J dropped 4 bases, with 13 bases sitting between them. Here the CDR3 reads CASSLAGHQGYEQYF. The DNA for the CDR3 is TGTGCCAGCAGCTTAGCAGGTCATCAGGGATACGAGCAGTACTTC.

The chain is built from TRBV5-1 and TRBJ1-4; D is possibly TRBD1 (5 bases). This CDR3 spans 15 amino acids. Per germline, CDR1 SGHRS and CDR2 YFSETQ. V was trimmed by 4 bases and J by 5 bases, leaving 15 bases between them. The CDR3 DNA is TGCGCCAGCAGCCCCTTACTCAGGGAAAATGAAAAACTGTTTTTT. Encoded protein: CASSPLLRENEKLFF.

The V gene is TRBV11-2, the J gene TRBJ2-5; 9 nucleotides match TRBD2. This CDR3 has 14 amino acids. With 5 bases clipped from V and 3 bases from J, the junction kept 4 bases outside the gene matches. CDR1 and CDR2 (germline): SGHAT, FQNNGV. CDR3 in amino acids: CASSPAGGKETQYF. CDR3 DNA sequence: TGTGCCAGCAGCCCAGCGGGGGGAAAAGAGACCCAGTACTTC.

This chain links TRBV5-6 with TRBJ2-7; D possibly corresponds to TRBD2 (6 bases). The germline V gene encodes CDR1 SGHDT and CDR2 YYEEEE. This CDR3 region has 16 residues. V lost 0 bases to trimming and J lost 0 bases, with 13 bases between them. The CDR3 DNA follows: TGTGCCAGCAGCTTGGGGCCTTGGGGGGACTCCTACGAGCAGTACTTC. Translation: CASSLGPWGDSYEQYF.

The V call is TRBV11-2, the J call TRBJ2-7, with 7 bases that match TRBD2. The CDR3 contains 19 residues. V trimming: 1 base; J trimming: 3 bases; junction bases outside the gene matches: 18. From germline, CDR1 is SGHAT and CDR2 FQNNGV. The CDR3 DNA sequence: TGTGCCAGCAGCTTAGCGGACCGTGGGAGGGCCGACTCAATCTACGAGCAGTACTTC. This sequence encodes CASSLADRGRADSIYEQYF.

The J gene is TRBJ2-2, the V gene TRBV19, with TRBD2 matching 7 bases. Trimming cost V 7 bases and J 5 bases; bases outside gene matches: 7. Germline assignment: CDR1 LNHDA and CDR2 SQIVND (reference sequence). This CDR3 has 14 residues. For the CDR3, the DNA is TGTGCCAGTACCTTCGGGGGGTTTACCGGGGAGCTGTTTTTT. Protein: CASTFGGFTGELFF. The whole variable domain, remainder taken from reference TRBV19 and TRBJ2-2, is DGGITQSPKYLFRKEGQNVTLSCEQNLNHDAMYWYRQDPGQGLRLIYYSQIVNDFQKGDIAEGYSVSREKKESFPLTVTSAQKNPTAFYLCASTFGGFTGELFFGEGSRLTVL.